The 28 T cell receptor beta chains presented below share a single source sample, sequenced in a study of blood T cell repertoires in COVID-19. Produced via immunoSEQ multiplex PCR; TCRdb's table is partial and in-frame only. The sample holds around 160,000 clones, over 70% seen once. Sequencing was done on a sample of PBMCs or T cells enriched from blood (not recorded which). These receptors originate from a woman aged 60 to 75 who had recovered from COVID-19.

The rearrangement joins TRBV18 to TRBJ1-1, with 10 nucleotides matching TRBD1. The germline V gene encodes CDR1 KGHSH and CDR2 LQKENI. Trimming removed 6 bases from V and 6 bases from J; junction bases left unmatched: 7. The CDR3 runs to 14 residues. The CDR3 region has the DNA TGTGCCAGCTCCCCAGGGACAGGGGCGGCTGAAGCTTTCTTT. Translating it yields CASSPGTGAAEAFF.

V and J are TRBV6-5 and TRBJ1-2; TRBD1 might be the D (5 bases). The CDR3 consists of 12 residues. With 7 bases removed from V and 4 bases from J, the gap between germline ends came to 10 bases. Germline lookup yields CDR1 MNHEY and CDR2 SVGAGI. CDR3 amino acids: CASKDSAYGYTF. The CDR3 bases are TGTGCCAGCAAAGACAGCGCCTATGGCTACACCTTC.

The chain joins TRBV2 to TRBJ2-3; D is undetermined. V gave up 4 bases and J gave up 4 bases, with 9 bases separating them. The CDR3 contains 13 residues. CDR1 is SNHLY and CDR2 is FYNNEI in the germline V gene. The CDR3 bases are TGTGCCAGCAGTGTTTTACAGTCAGATACGCAGTATTTT. Translation: CASSVLQSDTQYF.

This clone was found once. The chain combines TRBV5-1 with TRBJ2-7; 11 bases match TRBD2. V lost 5 bases and J lost 1; bases outside the gene matches: 8. The germline gives CDR1 SGHRS, CDR2 YFSETQ. The CDR3 has 16 amino acids. CDR3: CASRSPGTSGSYEQYF. Here the CDR3 DNA reads TGCGCCAGCAGGTCGCCCGGGACTAGCGGATCCTACGAGCAGTACTTC.

The rearrangement joins TRBV28 to TRBJ2-7; D uncertain. Between the trimmed V and J ends, which lost 5 bases and 5 bases, there was a span of 16 bases. CDR3 size: 14 residues. CDR1 is MDHEN, CDR2 SYDVKM, per germline. The CDR3 is CASSPASVRDEQYF. In DNA form, the CDR3 reads TGTGCCAGCAGTCCTGCTTCGGTGCGAGACGAGCAGTACTTC.

The chain combines TRBV29-1 with TRBJ2-1; a weak D match, TRBD1 (6 bases). Germline V gene sequence: CDR1 SQVTM, CDR2 ANQGSEA. With 4 bases removed from V and 5 bases from J, the gap between germline ends came to 9 bases. This CDR3 contains 12 residues. The CDR3 sequence is CSVVQGNNEQFF. The CDR3 bases are TGCAGCGTTGTACAGGGAAACAATGAGCAGTTCTTC.

The genes are TRBV27 and TRBJ2-7; D remains unclear. Germline V gene sequence: CDR1 MNHEY, CDR2 SMNVEV (reference sequence). CDR3 length: 15 amino acids. Deletions cut 8 bases from V and 3 bases from J, with 20 bases between. The CDR3 is CASLPAAASNYEQYF. As DNA, the CDR3 is TGTGCCAGCTTGCCAGCCGCGGCCAGCAACTACGAGCAGTACTTC.

The chain recombines TRBV7-9 with TRBJ1-2, with 7 positions matching TRBD1. V dropped 5 bases and J dropped 0; count of bases not matched to a gene: 18. CDR1 is SEHNR, CDR2 FQNEAQ, per germline (reference sequence). The length of the CDR3 is 19 residues. CDR3 nucleotides: TGTGCCAGCAGCCTCAGTCGCGTAGGGGGCAACTATGCTAACTATGGCTACACCTTC. It is translated as CASSLSRVGGNYANYGYTF. The full variable domain, its missing parts supplied by reference TRBV7-9 and TRBJ1-2, is DTGVSQNPRHKITKRGQNVTFRCDPISEHNRLYWYRQTLGQGPEFLTYFQNEAQLEKSRLLSDRFSAERPKGSFSTLEIQRTEQGDSAMYLCASSLSRVGGNYANYGYTFGSGTRLTVV.

The genes are TRBV25-1 and TRBJ2-5; TRBD2 matches 9 bases. Per germline, CDR1 MGHDK and CDR2 SYGVNS. This CDR3 region has 17 residues. The V segment lost 0 bases and the J segment 2 bases; nucleotides outside the gene matches: 7. The DNA for the CDR3 is TGTGCCAGCAGTGAATATGGGAGGACTAGCGTACAAGAGACCCAGTACTTC. It translates to CASSEYGRTSVQETQYF.

A few counts support this clone. The genes are TRBV6-1 and TRBJ2-5; D may be TRBD1 (6 bases). V shed 2 bases and J shed 6 bases, with 16 bases lying between them. CDR3 length: 15 residues. CDR1 is MNHNS and CDR2 is SASEGT in the germline V gene. CDR3 in amino acids: CASSEWGPEQQTQYF. CDR3 DNA sequence: TGTGCCAGCAGTGAATGGGGGCCAGAGCAGCAGACCCAGTACTTC.

The CDR3 DNA is TGCGCCAGCAGCTTGGAGGGACTAGAATCAACCGGGGAGCTGTTTTTT. It translates to CASSLEGLESTGELFF. The chain carries TRBV5-1 and TRBJ2-2, with TRBD2 matching over 8 bases. CDR1 and CDR2 (germline): SGHRS, YFSETQ. V lost 0 bases to trimming and J lost 5 bases; unmatched junction nucleotides: 6. This CDR3 contains 16 residues.

This clone was observed once. The V call is TRBV19, the J call TRBJ1-1, with 7 bases lining up with TRBD1. Germline loops: CDR1 LNHDA, CDR2 SQIVND (reference sequence). The J segment lost 4 bases and the V segment lost 6 bases, leaving 5 bases of the junction unmatched. This CDR3 is built from 13 residues. The CDR3 region is CASRKGASTEAFF. DNA for the CDR3: TGTGCCAGTAGAAAGGGGGCATCCACTGAAGCTTTCTTT.

The gene calls are TRBV7-2 and TRBJ1-1; the D is unclear. Germline V CDR1 and CDR2: SGHTA, FQGNSA. V lost 1 base, J lost 0 bases, and 6 bases lay in between. This CDR3 is 14 amino acids long. The DNA of the CDR3 is TGTGCCAGCAGCTTAGTTGGCCTGAACACTGAAGCTTTCTTT. The encoded protein is CASSLVGLNTEAFF. Complete variable domain (other parts from reference TRBV7-2 and TRBJ1-1): GAGVSQSPSNKVTEKGKDVELRCDPISGHTALYWYRQSLGQGLEFLIYFQGNSAPDKSGLPSDRFSAERTGGSVSTLTIQRTQQEDSAVYLCASSLVGLNTEAFFGQGTRLTVV.

The CDR3 loop reads CSVEIGAGRGREQYF. CDR3 coding DNA: TGCAGCGTTGAGATAGGGGCAGGGCGAGGTCGGGAGCAGTACTTC. V is TRBV29-1 and J is TRBJ2-7, with D possibly matching TRBD1 (5 bases). The CDR3 loop spans 15 amino acids. Germline loops: CDR1 SQVTM, CDR2 ANQGSEA. With 3 bases removed from V and 7 bases from J, the gap between germline ends came to 22 bases.

The gene calls are TRBV28 and TRBJ2-1; tentatively, D is TRBD2 (6 bases). CDR1 is MDHEN, CDR2 SYDVKM, per germline. The CDR3 length is 16 residues. Trimming cost V 6 bases and J 8 bases, with 23 bases left between them. CDR3 in DNA: TGTGCCAGCAGCTCGGGTGGGGACTCCTCTCCAGATGAGCAGTTCTTC. It translates to CASSSGGDSSPDEQFF.

This clone was counted a single time. The chain is built from TRBV4-1 and TRBJ1-1; 7 nucleotides align to TRBD1. From germline, CDR1 is MGHRA and CDR2 YSYEKL. This CDR3 spans 15 amino acids. V dropped 5 bases and J dropped 0; count of bases not matched to a gene: 6. CDR3 sequence reads: CASSSYRGMNTEAFF. The CDR3 DNA sequence: TGCGCCAGCAGCTCTTACAGGGGCATGAACACTGAAGCTTTCTTT.

The chain uses TRBV20-1 and TRBJ2-7, with TRBD2 as a possible D gene (6 bases). CDR3 length equals 11 residues. Germline V CDR1 and CDR2: DFQATT, SNEGSKA (reference sequence). CDR3 sequence: CRASVSYEQYF. CDR3 DNA: TGCCGGGCTAGCGTTTCCTACGAGCAGTACTTC.

This rearrangement joins TRBV5-1 to TRBJ2-5; 11 nucleotides match TRBD2. Germline V gene data show CDR1 as SGHRS and CDR2 as YFSETQ. J was trimmed by 0 bases and V by 4 bases; bases with no gene match: 5. This CDR3 contains 16 residues. CDR3 nucleotides: TGCGCCAGCAGCCCAAAGACTAGCGGGGACCAAGAGACCCAGTACTTC. As protein: CASSPKTSGDQETQYF.

This clone was counted a few times. The J gene is TRBJ2-5, the V gene TRBV5-1, with 7 bases identical to TRBD1. The V gene end was trimmed by 4 bases and the J gene end by 4 bases; junction bases not matched to a gene: 7. The germline V gene has CDR1 SGHRS and CDR2 YFSETQ. The CDR3 sequence is 14 residues long. The CDR3 DNA sequence: TGCGCCAGCAGCCCTGGACAGGCCCCAGAGACCCAGTACTTC. As protein: CASSPGQAPETQYF.

V gene TRBV9 combines with J gene TRBJ2-5; possibly TRBD2 for D (6 bases). CDR3 length: 13 residues. V was cut by 3 bases and J by 5 bases, with 11 bases left in between. Germline V gene sequence: CDR1 SGDLS, CDR2 YYNGEE. For the CDR3, the DNA is TGTGCCAGCAGCGCCGGGGGATCCGAGACCCAGTACTTC. It yields the protein CASSAGGSETQYF.

The J gene is TRBJ2-3, the V gene TRBV7-6; TRBD2 matches 8 bases. Germline CDR1 reads SGHVS; CDR2 reads FNYEAQ. J gave up 3 bases and V 8 bases, and 10 bases lay outside the gene matches. The CDR3 runs to 15 residues. CDR3 nucleotide sequence: TGTGCCAGCTCGGTTCTGAGCGGGGGTACAGATACGCAGTATTTT. Translation gives CASSVLSGGTDTQYF.

The chain combines TRBV7-9 with TRBJ2-1; D perhaps matches TRBD1 (6 bases). Germline CDR1 is SEHNR and CDR2 is FQNEAQ (reference sequence). This CDR3 contains 14 residues. The V end was cut by 4 bases, the J end by 9 bases, with 16 bases between. The CDR3 DNA follows: TGTGCCAGCAGCTCCGACACAGGGTATTCTGAGCAGTTCTTC. As protein: CASSSDTGYSEQFF.

V usage is TRBV4-1 and J usage is TRBJ2-3; 8 nucleotides line up with TRBD2. Trimming removed 4 bases from V and 2 bases from J; junction bases left unmatched: 8. The CDR3 has 16 amino acids. Germline loops: CDR1 MGHRA, CDR2 YSYEKL. CDR3 in amino acids: CASSRPPGGATDTQYF. The DNA of the CDR3 is TGCGCCAGCAGCCGACCTCCGGGGGGGGCCACAGATACGCAGTATTTT.

In regard to this clone: Compared with germline, one end of the junction differs, possibly owing to a read error. This chain connects TRBV3-1 (or the pseudogene TRBV3-2) to TRBJ2-7, with 8 bases fitting TRBD2. Germline V gene sequence: CDR1 LGHDT, CDR2 YNNKEL (reference sequence). This CDR3 comprises 12 residues. CDR3 nucleotide sequence: TGTGCCAGCAGCCAAGATCCGGGACTAGAATTCTTC. Amino acids: CASSQDPGLEFF.

The chain is built from TRBV3-1 (or the pseudogene TRBV3-2) and TRBJ1-4; the D gene is possibly TRBD1 (6 bases). Trimming removed 6 bases from V and 1 base from J, with 12 bases in between. CDR1 LGHDT and CDR2 YNNKEL come from the germline V gene (reference sequence). The length of the CDR3 is 15 residues. CDR3 bases: TGTGCCAGCAGGCGACAGGATAGAACTAATGAAAAACTGTTTTTT. Its protein is CASRRQDRTNEKLFF.

V gene TRBV11-2 combines with J gene TRBJ1-2, with TRBD1 matching over 10 bases. Losses at the gene ends were 5 bases for V and 8 bases for J; bases not matched to a gene: 11. This CDR3 is built from 15 residues. Germline-derived CDR1 and CDR2 are SGHAT and FQNNGV. The CDR3 spells CASSPLTGGAGGYTF. The CDR3, as DNA: TGTGCCAGCAGCCCCCTGACAGGGGGCGCAGGGGGCTACACCTTC.

This clone came up once. The chain is built from TRBV10-3 and TRBJ2-5; 9 bases are shared with TRBD2. V dropped 4 bases and J dropped 5; count of bases not matched to a gene: 5. The CDR3 contains 14 residues. Germline V CDR1 and CDR2: ENHRY, SYGVKD. The CDR3 nucleotides are TGTGCCATCAGTGGCGGGGGGGCCGTGGAGACCCAGTACTTC. It yields the protein CAISGGGAVETQYF.

The rearrangement links TRBV19 to TRBJ1-2, with 8 bases lining up with TRBD1. The CDR3 is 12 amino acids. CDR1 and CDR2 (germline): LNHDA, SQIVND (reference sequence). J lost 8 bases, V lost 2 bases, and 1 base had no gene match. The CDR3: CASSIQGAGYTF. The CDR3 coding sequence is TGTGCCAGTAGTATACAGGGGGCAGGCTACACCTTC.